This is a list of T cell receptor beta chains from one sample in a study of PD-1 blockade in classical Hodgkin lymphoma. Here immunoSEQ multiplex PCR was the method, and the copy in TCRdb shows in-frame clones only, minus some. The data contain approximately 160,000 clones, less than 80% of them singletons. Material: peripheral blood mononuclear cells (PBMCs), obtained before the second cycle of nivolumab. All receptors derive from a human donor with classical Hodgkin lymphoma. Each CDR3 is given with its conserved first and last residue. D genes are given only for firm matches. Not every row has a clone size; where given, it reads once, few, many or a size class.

CDR3: CASSPQGDLGSPLHF
DNA: TGTGCCAGCTCACCACAGGGAGATCTGGGATCACCCCTCCACTTT
J: TRBJ1-6
V: TRBV18
D: .
size: .
length: 15

CDR3: CASSSPELRNEAFF
DNA: TGTGCCAGCAGCTCTCCGGAGCTGAGGAATGAAGCTTTCTTT
J: TRBJ1-1
V: TRBV7-2
D: .
size: .
length: 14

CDR3: CASSLGFQETQYF
DNA: TGTGCCAGCAGCTTAGGCTTCCAAGAGACCCAGTACTTC
J: TRBJ2-5
V: TRBV11-3
D: .
size: .
length: 13

CDR3: CASSGPSPNYGYTF
DNA: TGTGCCAGCAGCGGACCCTCCCCTAACTATGGCTACACCTTC
J: TRBJ1-2
V: TRBV2
D: .
size: .
length: 14

CDR3: CASSPLQGGTEAFF
DNA: TGTGCCAGCTCACCACTGCAGGGGGGGACTGAAGCTTTCTTT
J: TRBJ1-1
V: TRBV18
D: TRBD1
size: .
length: 14

CDR3: CASSQDNRASGIWQYF
DNA: TGCGCCAGCAGCCAAGATAATCGGGCTAGCGGGATATGGCAGTACTTC
J: TRBJ2-7
V: TRBV4-1
D: TRBD2
size: .
length: 16

CDR3: CASARAASSYNEQFF
DNA: TGTGCCAGCGCCCGAGCGGCTAGCTCCTACAATGAGCAGTTCTTC
J: TRBJ2-1
V: TRBV6-6
D: .
size: .
length: 15

CDR3: CASGQEGVGEQYF
DNA: TGCGCCAGCGGCCAAGAGGGGGTGGGGGAGCAGTACTTC
J: TRBJ2-7
V: TRBV4-1
D: .
size: .
length: 13

CDR3: CASSLGYNEQFF
DNA: TGTGCCAGCAGTTTGGGCTACAATGAGCAGTTCTTC
J: TRBJ2-1
V: TRBV28
D: .
size: .
length: 12

CDR3: CASSARRWDRLLYEQYF
DNA: TGTGCCAGCAGCGCCAGGCGATGGGACCGCCTATTATACGAGCAGTACTTC
J: TRBJ2-7
V: TRBV7-2
D: .
size: .
length: 17

CDR3: CASSQEGTAPNTGELFF
DNA: TGTGCCAGCAGCCAAGAGGGGACAGCTCCGAACACCGGGGAGCTGTTTTTT
J: TRBJ2-2
V: TRBV4-2
D: TRBD1
size: .
length: 17

CDR3: CASSPSGPNTEAFF
DNA: TGTGCCAGCAGCCCCAGTGGGCCTAACACTGAAGCTTTCTTT
J: TRBJ1-1
V: TRBV11-3
D: .
size: once
length: 14

CDR3: CAWSAGPGSGGETQYF
DNA: TGTGCCTGGAGTGCGGGACCCGGGTCCGGGGGAGAGACCCAGTACTTC
J: TRBJ2-5
V: TRBV30
D: .
size: .
length: 16

CDR3: CASSLGSGMNNEQFF
DNA: TGTGCCAGCAGCTTGGGTAGCGGGATGAACAATGAGCAGTTCTTC
J: TRBJ2-1
V: TRBV5-4
D: TRBD2
size: few
length: 15

CDR3: CAIRGLGGYEQYF
DNA: TGTGCCATCAGGGGGTTAGGTGGCTACGAGCAGTACTTC
J: TRBJ2-7
V: TRBV10-3
D: .
size: .
length: 13

CDR3: CASRAGRSGYTF
DNA: TGTGCCAGCAGGGCCGGGCGCTCTGGCTACACCTTC
J: TRBJ1-2
V: TRBV21-1
D: .
size: .
length: 12

CDR3: CASSVGFSKNIQYF
DNA: TGTGCCAGCAGCGTGGGATTTTCCAAAAACATTCAGTACTTC
J: TRBJ2-4
V: TRBV7-3
D: .
size: .
length: 14

CDR3: CASSLERETYEQYF
DNA: TGTGCCAGCAGCCTAGAGCGGGAAACCTACGAGCAGTACTTC
J: TRBJ2-7
V: TRBV5-4
D: TRBD2
size: .
length: 14

CDR3: CASSLAGAYNSPLHF
DNA: TGTGCCAGCAGTTTGGCAGGGGCCTATAATTCACCCCTCCACTTT
J: TRBJ1-6
V: TRBV27
D: .
size: .
length: 15

CDR3: CASSSLPGAPGVTEAFF
DNA: TGTGCCAGCAGTTCCCTGCCGGGGGCCCCCGGAGTCACTGAAGCTTTCTTT
J: TRBJ1-1
V: TRBV27
D: .
size: .
length: 17

CDR3: CAISPTEGTRNEQFF
DNA: TGTGCCATCAGCCCCACGGAAGGGACTAGGAATGAGCAGTTCTTC
J: TRBJ2-1
V: TRBV10-3
D: TRBD2
size: .
length: 15

CDR3: CASRQGNNQPQHF
DNA: TGTGCCAGCAGACAGGGAAACAATCAGCCCCAGCATTTT
J: TRBJ1-5
V: TRBV28
D: .
size: .
length: 13

CDR3: CASRIPGQINTEAFF
DNA: TGTGCCAGCCGTATTCCGGGACAGATAAACACTGAAGCTTTCTTT
J: TRBJ1-1
V: TRBV28
D: TRBD1
size: .
length: 15

CDR3: CSVRGVYEQYF
DNA: TGCAGCGTCCGAGGGGTCTACGAGCAGTACTTC
J: TRBJ2-7
V: TRBV29-1
D: .
size: .
length: 11

CDR3: CASSYSWDSNEQFF
DNA: TGTGCCAGCAGTTACTCTTGGGACAGCAATGAGCAGTTCTTC
J: TRBJ2-1
V: TRBV6-6
D: TRBD1
size: .
length: 14

CDR3: CASWVAGGLSSYNEQFF
DNA: TGTGCCAGCTGGGTAGCGGGAGGCTTGAGCTCCTACAATGAGCAGTTCTTC
J: TRBJ2-1
V: TRBV18
D: TRBD2
size: .
length: 17

CDR3: CASRGTGLTSGANVLTF
DNA: TGCGCCAGCAGGGGGACAGGCCTGACCTCTGGGGCCAACGTCCTGACTTTC
J: TRBJ2-6
V: TRBV10-1
D: TRBD1
size: .
length: 17

CDR3: CASSFLQGASYEQYF
DNA: TGTGCCAGCAGTTTTCTACAGGGAGCATCCTACGAGCAGTACTTC
J: TRBJ2-7
V: TRBV6-5
D: .
size: .
length: 15

CDR3: CASSETLGTGSTDTQYF
DNA: TGTGCCAGCAGTGAAACCCTCGGGACAGGCAGCACAGATACGCAGTATTTT
J: TRBJ2-3
V: TRBV6-1
D: TRBD1
size: once
length: 17

CDR3: CASSLQSRGDTEAFF
DNA: TGTGCCAGCAGCTTACAGTCCAGGGGCGACACTGAAGCTTTCTTT
J: TRBJ1-1
V: TRBV7-9
D: .
size: .
length: 15

CDR3: CASSFRDFYTDTQYF
DNA: TGTGCCAGCAGCTTCCGGGACTTTTACACAGATACGCAGTATTTT
J: TRBJ2-3
V: TRBV7-2
D: .
size: .
length: 15

CDR3: CASSSQFYGYTF
DNA: TGTGCCAGTAGTAGTCAGTTCTATGGCTACACCTTC
J: TRBJ1-2
V: TRBV19
D: .
size: .
length: 12

CDR3: CASSRGTGGFTDTQYF
DNA: TGCGCCAGCAGCCGGGGGACAGGGGGCTTCACAGATACGCAGTATTTT
J: TRBJ2-3
V: TRBV5-1
D: TRBD1
size: .
length: 16

CDR3: CASTLGQANSGELFF
DNA: TGTGCCAGTACCCTTGGACAGGCAAACTCCGGGGAGCTGTTTTTT
J: TRBJ2-2
V: TRBV19
D: TRBD1
size: .
length: 15

CDR3: CASSGSSYNSPLHF
DNA: TGTGCCAGCAGTGGGAGCTCCTATAATTCACCCCTCCACTTT
J: TRBJ1-6
V: TRBV7-9
D: .
size: .
length: 14

CDR3: CASSLSQNNEQFF
DNA: TGTGCCAGCAGCTTAAGCCAGAACAATGAGCAGTTCTTC
J: TRBJ2-1
V: TRBV7-3
D: .
size: .
length: 13

CDR3: CASSYVGQGPGELFF
DNA: TGTGCCAGCAGTTACGTGGGACAGGGTCCCGGGGAGCTGTTTTTT
J: TRBJ2-2
V: TRBV6-6
D: TRBD1
size: .
length: 15

CDR3: CASSLRDRSYEQYF
DNA: TGTGCCAGCAGCCTCAGGGATCGCTCCTACGAGCAGTACTTC
J: TRBJ2-7
V: TRBV13
D: .
size: .
length: 14